Each of the 18 T cell receptor beta chains below was sequenced from the same sample in a study of technical replicates of blood from several donors. TCRdb's table, derived via immunoSEQ multiplex PCR, lists solely in-frame clones and lacks some. The sample lists more than 65,000 clones, nearly 98% occurring once. Sequences were obtained from T cells isolated from PBMCs. The receptors here all came from a human donor in good health.

This clone is a singleton in its sample. The rearrangement uses TRBV7-6 and TRBJ2-3, with D maybe TRBD2 (6 bases). V gave up 1 base and J gave up 3 bases, with 11 bases separating them. The CDR3 sequence is 15 residues long. Germline CDR1 reads SGHVS; CDR2 reads FNYEAQ. In DNA, the CDR3 is TGTGCCAGCAGCTTAGTCGGTAGCGGAACAGATACGCAGTATTTT. This gives the protein CASSLVGSGTDTQYF.

The V and J genes are TRBV10-3 and TRBJ2-3, with a tentative D call TRBD2 (6 bases). The CDR3 extends over 13 amino acids. Looked up from germline, CDR1 is ENHRY and CDR2 is SYGVKD. The V end lost 8 bases, the J end lost 2 bases, and 11 bases lay between the germline ends. The CDR3 here is CAIAAGFTDTQYF. DNA of the CDR3: TGTGCCATCGCTGCGGGATTCACAGATACGCAGTATTTT.

This clone was picked up one time. This chain joins TRBV7-3 and TRBJ2-7; the D gene is possibly TRBD1 (5 bases). Trimming removed 5 bases from V and 6 bases from J, with 14 bases in between. The CDR3 covers 13 residues. Germline CDR1 and CDR2: SGHTA and FQGTGA. This CDR3 is CASSRAGYGEQYF. DNA for the CDR3: TGTGCCAGCAGCCGTGCAGGGTACGGCGAGCAGTACTTC.

The chain has TRBV29-1 and TRBJ1-4; 7 bases agree with TRBD1. V lost 7 bases to trimming and J lost 7 bases; unmatched junction nucleotides: 9. Germline CDR1 SQVTM, CDR2 ANQGSEA. The CDR3 runs 13 residues. The chain's CDR3 is CSAWDRHSEKLFF. For the CDR3, the DNA is TGCAGCGCCTGGGACAGACATAGTGAAAAACTGTTTTTT. The complete variable domain, with remaining parts taken from reference TRBV29-1 and TRBJ1-4, reads SAVISQKPSRDICQRGTSLTIQCQVDSQVTMMFWYRQQPGQSLTLIATANQGSEATYESGFVIDKFPISRPNLTFSTLTVSNMSPEDSSIYLCSAWDRHSEKLFFGSGTQLSVL.

The gene calls are TRBV5-4 and TRBJ2-1; D call uncertain. Germline CDR1 reads SGHNT; CDR2 reads YYREEE (reference sequence). V was clipped by 2 bases and J by 9 bases, with 12 bases between them. The CDR3 sequence is 13 residues long. In DNA, the CDR3 is TGTGCCAGCAGCTTTAGCATCGTCGCTGAGCAGTTCTTC. Protein: CASSFSIVAEQFF.

The chain is built from TRBV14 and TRBJ1-5; 8 bases map to TRBD1. Losses at the gene ends were 2 bases for V and 5 bases for J; bases not matched to a gene: 2. This CDR3 is 14 amino acids long. Germline CDR1 reads SGHDN; CDR2 reads FVKESK. DNA for the CDR3: TGTGCCAGCAGCCAACCGACAGGGGATCAGCCCCAGCATTTT. Its translation is CASSQPTGDQPQHF.

The chain is built from TRBV4-2 and TRBJ2-7; TRBD1 aligns across 9 bases. CDR1 LGHNA and CDR2 YNFKEQ come from the germline V gene. V was clipped by 4 bases and J by 1 base; unmatched bases: 8. The CDR3 length is 16 residues. CDR3: CASSLTAGTGSYEQYF. In nucleotides, the CDR3 is TGTGCCAGCAGCCTTACAGCCGGGACAGGGTCCTACGAGCAGTACTTC.

J is TRBJ1-3 and V is TRBV7-9; the D is unclear. The CDR3 covers 14 residues. The germline V gene encodes CDR1 SEHNR and CDR2 FQNEAQ (reference sequence). V gave up 1 base and J gave up 2 bases, with 6 bases separating them. The DNA of the CDR3 is TGTGCCAGCAGCTTAGGTGGCACTGGAAACACCATATATTTT. Protein: CASSLGGTGNTIYF.

This clone was detected once. The rearrangement uses TRBV28 and TRBJ2-2; TRBD1 matches 8 bases. Germline values: CDR1 MDHEN, CDR2 SYDVKM. The CDR3 length is 16 residues. V gave up 6 bases and J gave up 3 bases; unmatched junction bases: 9. Written as DNA, the CDR3 is TGTGCCAGCAGCCAAGACAGGGGTCGTTACACCGGGGAGCTGTTTTTT. Translated, it gives CASSQDRGRYTGELFF.

The genes are TRBV27 and TRBJ1-2; no firm D call. The CDR3 loop spans 19 amino acids. The V end was cut by 9 bases, the J end by 0 bases, with 29 bases between. CDR1 MNHEY and CDR2 SMNVEV come from the germline V gene (reference sequence). Here the CDR3 reads CASLGLQGVLTRANYGYTF. The CDR3 DNA reads TGTGCCAGTCTAGGCTTACAAGGCGTTCTGACCCGAGCTAACTATGGCTACACCTTC.

The chain uses TRBV9 and TRBJ2-7; D ambiguous. Trimming stripped 3 bases from V and 4 bases from J, with 5 bases between. The CDR3 extends over 11 amino acids. Per germline, CDR1 SGDLS and CDR2 YYNGEE. In DNA, the CDR3 is TGTGCCAGCAGCGGCCAGTACGAGCAGTACTTC. Amino acid sequence: CASSGQYEQYF.

The CDR3 is CASSPGGAGAPYEQYF. Here the CDR3 DNA reads TGTGCCAGCTCACCAGGGGGGGCGGGAGCCCCCTACGAGCAGTACTTC. The genes are TRBV18 and TRBJ2-7; perhaps TRBD2 as D (7 bases). Germline V gives CDR1 KGHSH, CDR2 LQKENI. The CDR3 covers 16 residues. V lost 2 bases and J 2 bases, leaving 16 bases between the germline ends.

The gene calls are TRBV7-9 and TRBJ1-2, with D possibly being TRBD1 (5 bases). The CDR3 loop spans 16 amino acids. CDR1 and CDR2 from the germline V gene are SEHNR and FQNEAQ (reference sequence). V lost 1 base and J 8 bases, leaving 20 bases between the germline ends. The CDR3 reads CASSLVIGGLGHGYTF. The CDR3 coding sequence is TGTGCCAGCAGCTTAGTTATCGGGGGGTTAGGGCACGGCTACACCTTC. The entire variable domain, with the rest obtained from reference TRBV7-9 and TRBJ1-2, is as follows: DTGVSQNPRHKITKRGQNVTFRCDPISEHNRLYWYRQTLGQGPEFLTYFQNEAQLEKSRLLSDRFSAERPKGSFSTLEIQRTEQGDSAMYLCASSLVIGGLGHGYTFGSGTRLTVV.

The V and J genes are TRBV30 and TRBJ1-5; D possibly corresponds to TRBD1 (6 bases). Looked up from germline, CDR1 is GTSNPN and CDR2 is SVGIG (reference sequence). CDR3 size: 15 residues. V lost 4 bases and J lost 5, with 18 bases in between. Here the CDR3 reads CAWTPLGGLYQPQHF. As DNA, the CDR3 is TGTGCCTGGACCCCCCTGGGGGGGCTCTATCAGCCCCAGCATTTT. The full variable domain, in which reference TRBV30 and TRBJ1-5 provide the parts outside the CDR3, is SQTIHQWPATLVQPVGSPLSLECTVEGTSNPNLYWYRQAAGRGLQLLFYSVGIGQISSEVPQNLSASRPQDRQFILSSKKLLLSDSGFYLCAWTPLGGLYQPQHFGDGTRLSIL.

V and J are TRBV7-8 and TRBJ2-7; D is possibly TRBD1 (6 bases). Trimming pared 5 bases from V and 3 bases from J, leaving 11 bases between. Germline values: CDR1 SGHVS, CDR2 FQNEAQ. CDR3 size: 13 residues. The CDR3 DNA reads as TGTGCCAGCAGCCCCAGGACAGTCTACGAGCAGTACTTC. The encoded protein is CASSPRTVYEQYF.

The V gene is TRBV21-1, the J gene TRBJ1-3; TRBD1, as called in the table, went unchecked against the DNA. TRBV21-1 is tagged as a pseudogene. This CDR3 has 12 amino acids. The CDR3 DNA is TGTGCCAGCAGCAAATCAGAAAACACCATATATTTT. This translates into CASSKSENTIYF.

V is TRBV6-5 and J is TRBJ1-1; TRBD1 is a possible D gene (5 bases). Germline CDR1 and CDR2: MNHEY and SVGAGI. The V gene lost 5 bases and the J gene lost 6 bases, with 19 bases spanning the gap. The CDR3 length is 15 residues. CDR3 in DNA: TGTGCCAGCAGTCCCAGGGTTTGGGGTCTACCTGAAGCTTTCTTT. Translation: CASSPRVWGLPEAFF.

CDR3 loop: CASSELAGLEQYF. CDR3 nucleotide sequence: TGTGCCAGCAGTGAGCTAGCGGGACTCGAGCAGTACTTC. The rearrangement links TRBV6-4 to TRBJ2-7; 9 positions agree with TRBD2. Trimming took 3 bases from V and 6 from J; bases not matched to a gene: 3. There are 13 residues in the CDR3. The germline CDR1 and CDR2 sequences are MRHNA and SNTAGT.